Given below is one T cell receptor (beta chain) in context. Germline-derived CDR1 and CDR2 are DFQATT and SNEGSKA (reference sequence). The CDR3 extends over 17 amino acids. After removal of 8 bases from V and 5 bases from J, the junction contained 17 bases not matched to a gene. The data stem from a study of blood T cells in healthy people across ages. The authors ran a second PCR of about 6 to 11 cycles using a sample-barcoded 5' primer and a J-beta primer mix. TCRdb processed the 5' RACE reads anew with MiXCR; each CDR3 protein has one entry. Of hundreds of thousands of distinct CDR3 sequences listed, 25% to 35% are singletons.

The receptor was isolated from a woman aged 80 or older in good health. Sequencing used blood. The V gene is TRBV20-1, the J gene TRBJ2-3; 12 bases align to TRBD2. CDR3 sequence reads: CSRSRLAGARDGDTQYF. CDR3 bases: TGCAGTAGATCTCGACTAGCGGGGGCTAGGGATGGAGATACGCAGTATTTT.